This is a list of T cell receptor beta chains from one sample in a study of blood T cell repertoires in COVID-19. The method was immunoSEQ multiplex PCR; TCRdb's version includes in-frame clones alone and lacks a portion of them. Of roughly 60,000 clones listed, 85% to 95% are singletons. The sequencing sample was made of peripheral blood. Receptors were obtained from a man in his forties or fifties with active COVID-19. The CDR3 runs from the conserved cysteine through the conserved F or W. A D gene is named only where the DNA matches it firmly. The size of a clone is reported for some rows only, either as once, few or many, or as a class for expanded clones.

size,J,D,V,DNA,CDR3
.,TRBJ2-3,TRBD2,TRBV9,TGTGCCAGCAGCGTAGGCACTAGCGGGGCCACAGATACGCAGTATTTT,CASSVGTSGATDTQYF
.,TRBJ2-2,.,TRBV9,TGTGCCAGCAGCGCAAGACAGACAGGGAACACCGGGGAGCTGTTTTTT,CASSARQTGNTGELFF
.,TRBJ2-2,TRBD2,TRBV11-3,TGTGCCAGCAGCCCCACGTTCGGGGGGGCGCAAGGCACCGGGGAGCTGTTTTTT,CASSPTFGGAQGTGELFF
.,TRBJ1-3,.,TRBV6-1,TGTGCCAGCAGTGAAGCGTGGTGGGTGGGGGCGATCTCTGGAAACACCATATATTTT,CASSEAWWVGAISGNTIYF
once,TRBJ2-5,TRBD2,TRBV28,TGTGCCAGCAGTTCCGGGGGGGGGAGGAGCCAGTACTTC,CASSSGGGRSQYF
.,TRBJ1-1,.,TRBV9,TGTGCCAGCAGCGTAGCCGGCGGGGAGATGAACACTGAAGCTTTCTTT,CASSVAGGEMNTEAFF
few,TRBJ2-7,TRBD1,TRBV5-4,TGTGCCAGCAGCCGGGGACAGGGCACTACCTACGAGCAGTACTTC,CASSRGQGTTYEQYF
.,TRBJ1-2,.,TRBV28,TGTGCCAGCAATCGTCCCCTCGGGGGCTACACCTTC,CASNRPLGGYTF
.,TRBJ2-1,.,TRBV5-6,TGTGCCAGCAGCTTGGCACGAGCGAGGAGTGAGCAGTTCTTC,CASSLARARSEQFF
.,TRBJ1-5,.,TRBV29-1,TGCAGCGTTGAAGTCGGAGGGGGGGGGAATCAGCCCCAGCATTTT,CSVEVGGGGNQPQHF